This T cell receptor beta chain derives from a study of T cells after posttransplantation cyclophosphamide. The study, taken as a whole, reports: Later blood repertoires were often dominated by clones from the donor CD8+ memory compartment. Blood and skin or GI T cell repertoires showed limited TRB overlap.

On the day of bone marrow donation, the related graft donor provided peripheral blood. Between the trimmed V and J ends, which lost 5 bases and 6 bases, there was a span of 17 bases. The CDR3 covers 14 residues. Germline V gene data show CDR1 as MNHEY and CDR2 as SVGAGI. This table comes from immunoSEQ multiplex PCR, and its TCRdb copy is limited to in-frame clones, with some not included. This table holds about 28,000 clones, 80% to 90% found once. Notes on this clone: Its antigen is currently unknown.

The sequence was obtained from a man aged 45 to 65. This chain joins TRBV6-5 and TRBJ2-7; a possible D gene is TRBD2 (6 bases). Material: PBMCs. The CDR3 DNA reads TGTGCCAGCAGTCCGGGAGTCTGGTCGGGCGAGCAGTACTTC. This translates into CASSPGVWSGEQYF.